This T cell receptor beta chain was documented in a study of shared clonotypes between healthy human individuals. Generated by immunoSEQ multiplex PCR, the TCRdb table keeps only in-frame clones and is missing some. The sample lists 2,500,000 or so clones, 90% to 95% occurring once. V was pared by 4 bases and J by 6 bases, with 20 bases between. Looked up from germline, CDR1 is SGHDT and CDR2 is YYEEEE. The CDR3 loop spans 15 amino acids. The source material was naive CD4+ T cells from PBMCs. Regarding subset: CD45RA+ positively selected. The rearrangement links TRBV5-6 to TRBJ2-7, with a weak D call TRBD1 (6 bases). This clonotype was obtained from a man aged 18 to 30 in good health. Some clones in this sample may be carry-over from other donors' samples. The CDR3 DNA follows: TGTGCCAGCAGCACCGGACAGCTTCTGCGCCTCGAGCAGTACTTC. Translated: CASSTGQLLRLEQYF.